These 9 T cell receptor beta chains were all obtained from the same sample, sequenced in a study of tissue T cells after allogeneic stem cell transplantation. Sequenced by immunoSEQ multiplex PCR; TCRdb stores in-frame clones only, minus some. Of approximately 6,100 clones listed, 76% are singletons. This specimen consisted of blood, obtained before transplantation. Source of these receptors: a man aged 35-69 years who later had graft-versus-host disease after an allogeneic stem cell transplant.

V usage is TRBV5-1 and J usage is TRBJ2-3, with 14 bases that match TRBD2. Per germline, CDR1 SGHRS and CDR2 YFSETQ. CDR3 length: 17 residues. J lost 3 bases, V lost 3 bases, and 6 bases had no gene match. CDR3 bases: TGCGCCAGCAGCTCCGGACTAGCGGGGGGAGAAACAGATACGCAGTATTTT. Encoded protein: CASSSGLAGGETDTQYF.

The chain combines TRBV5-1 with TRBJ2-5, with a tentative D call TRBD2 (5 bases). This CDR3 region has 14 residues. The germline CDR1 and CDR2 sequences are SGHRS and YFSETQ. V shed 4 bases and J shed 3 bases, with 13 bases lying between them. The CDR3 region is CASSPGSGKETQYF. CDR3 nucleotide sequence: TGCGCCAGCAGCCCGGGGAGCGGAAAAGAGACCCAGTACTTC.

The V call is TRBV27, the J call TRBJ1-1; D possibly corresponds to TRBD1 (6 bases). V was pared by 3 bases and J by 0 bases, with 14 bases between. The CDR3 extends over 16 amino acids. Per the germline V gene, CDR1 is MNHEY and CDR2 is SMNVEV (reference sequence). Here the CDR3 DNA reads TGTGCCAGCAGTTTCGGGACACCTTTTATGAACACTGAAGCTTTCTTT. Its protein is CASSFGTPFMNTEAFF.

In its sample, this clone is large. The chain has TRBV5-4 and TRBJ1-4; D unresolved. Trimming took 1 base from V and 8 from J, leaving 12 bases between them. This CDR3 is built from 14 residues. Germline V lookup: CDR1 SGHNT, CDR2 YYREEE (reference sequence). The CDR3 protein is CASSLYGLAEKLFF. CDR3 nucleotides: TGTGCCAGCAGCTTGTATGGGTTGGCAGAAAAACTGTTTTTT.

This rearrangement joins TRBV6-6 to TRBJ1-2; the D gene is possibly TRBD1 (5 bases). V lost 5 bases to trimming and J lost 9 bases, with 22 bases between them. Germline V gene sequence: CDR1 MNHNY, CDR2 SVGAGI (reference sequence). This CDR3 is 15 amino acids long. The CDR3 region has the DNA TGTGCCAGCAGTCCACCGGACAAAACAATAATCAGCTACACCTTC. This codes for CASSPPDKTIISYTF.

The chain recombines TRBV28 with TRBJ2-3, with TRBD2 as a possible D gene (6 bases). Germline values: CDR1 MDHEN, CDR2 SYDVKM. The CDR3 is made up of 16 amino acids. V was shortened by 6 bases and J by 1 base, with 17 bases between the two germline ends. In DNA form, the CDR3 reads TGTGCCAGCAGCCCCGGCCCGGGAGAAGGCACAGATACGCAGTATTTT. Its protein is CASSPGPGEGTDTQYF.

The chain links TRBV4-1 to TRBJ1-1; the D gene is possibly TRBD1 (6 bases). Trimming stripped 3 bases from V and 11 bases from J, with 13 bases between. Germline V gene data show CDR1 as MGHRA and CDR2 as YSYEKL. This CDR3 has 12 residues. CDR3 in DNA: TGCGCCAGCAGCCAGGGGGCCCAGGTGGCTTTCTTT. This translates into CASSQGAQVAFF.

V is TRBV7-9 and J is TRBJ1-4, with D perhaps TRBD1 (5 bases). The V gene's germline CDR1 is SEHNR and CDR2 FQNEAQ (reference sequence). The CDR3 consists of 17 residues. Trimming removed 3 bases at V and 0 bases at J, with 14 bases between. CDR3 amino acids: CASSFSGDGATNEKLFF. CDR3 DNA sequence: TGTGCCAGCAGCTTTTCTGGGGACGGTGCAACTAATGAAAAACTGTTTTTT.

The chain joins TRBV6-5 to TRBJ1-5, with D perhaps TRBD1 (6 bases). Germline CDR1 MNHEY, CDR2 SVGAGI. CDR3 size: 15 residues. The V end was cut by 3 bases, the J end by 5 bases, with 14 bases between. This chain's CDR3 is CASSYTTGNDQPQHF. The CDR3, as DNA: TGTGCCAGCAGTTATACAACAGGGAATGATCAGCCCCAGCATTTT.